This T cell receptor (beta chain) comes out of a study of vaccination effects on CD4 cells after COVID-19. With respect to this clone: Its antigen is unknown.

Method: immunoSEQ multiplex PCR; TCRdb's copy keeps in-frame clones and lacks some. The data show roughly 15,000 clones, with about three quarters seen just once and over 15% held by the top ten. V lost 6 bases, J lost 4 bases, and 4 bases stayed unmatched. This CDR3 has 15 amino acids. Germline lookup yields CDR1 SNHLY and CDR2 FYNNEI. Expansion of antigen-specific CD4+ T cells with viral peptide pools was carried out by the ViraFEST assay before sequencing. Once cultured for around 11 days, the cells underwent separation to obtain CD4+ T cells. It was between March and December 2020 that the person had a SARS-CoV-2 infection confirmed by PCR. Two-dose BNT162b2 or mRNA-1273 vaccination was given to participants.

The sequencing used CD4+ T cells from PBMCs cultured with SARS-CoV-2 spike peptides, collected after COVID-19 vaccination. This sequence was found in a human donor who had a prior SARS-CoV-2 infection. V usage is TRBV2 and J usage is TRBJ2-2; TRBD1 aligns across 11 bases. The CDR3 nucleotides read TGTGCCAGCAGCTGGGACAGGGGGGGCACCGGGGAGCTGTTTTTT. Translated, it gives CASSWDRGGTGELFF. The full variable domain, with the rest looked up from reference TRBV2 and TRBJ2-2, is EPEVTQTPSHQVTQMGQEVILRCVPISNHLYFYWYRQILGQKVEFLVSFYNNEISEKSEIFDDQFSVERPDGSNFTLKIRSTKLEDSAMYFCASSWDRGGTGELFFGEGSRLTVL.